A single sample is the source of the 12 T cell receptor beta chains below, sequenced in a study of cytomegalovirus exposure and HLA in healthy donors. TCRdb's table, derived via immunoSEQ multiplex PCR, lists solely in-frame clones and lacks some. The sample includes under 400,000 clones, approximately 90% of them seen just once. The source material was PBMCs. The receptors shown here come from a woman aged 18 to 35 in good health and CMV-seronegative.

The table lists this clone with many counts. V is TRBV28 and J is TRBJ2-7; TRBD1 aligns across 11 bases. CDR3 length equals 16 residues. J gave up 2 bases and V 6 bases, and 9 bases lay outside the gene matches. In germline, CDR1 is MDHEN, CDR2 SYDVKM. Written as DNA, the CDR3 is TGTGCCAGCAGCGGCGTATGGGGACAGGGGGCCTACGAGCAGTACTTC. Translated: CASSGVWGQGAYEQYF.

J is TRBJ2-7 and V is TRBV30, with a weak D call TRBD1 (6 bases). Germline CDR1 reads GTSNPN; CDR2 reads SVGIG (reference sequence). This CDR3 is 13 amino acids long. Trimming pared 1 base from V and 6 bases from J, leaving 13 bases between. The CDR3 DNA sequence: TGTGCCTGGAGTGGGGGGCGAGGGGCCGAGCAGTACTTC. Protein: CAWSGGRGAEQYF.

This chain links TRBV30 with TRBJ2-7; possibly TRBD1 for D (5 bases). From germline, CDR1 is GTSNPN and CDR2 SVGIG (reference sequence). The CDR3 length is 11 residues. The V end lost 3 bases, the J end lost 4 bases, and 7 bases lay between the germline ends. In DNA, the CDR3 is TGTGCCTGGAGCCCAGGGTACGAGCAGTACTTC. Residues: CAWSPGYEQYF.

This clone was counted a single time. V usage is TRBV4-1 and J usage is TRBJ2-1; 9 nucleotides align to TRBD2. From germline, CDR1 is MGHRA and CDR2 YSYEKL. The CDR3 is 14 amino acids. Trimming took 4 bases from V and 9 from J; bases not matched to a gene: 7. As DNA, the CDR3 is TGCGCCAGCAGCCCGGTGGCGGGGGGGGGTGAGCAGTTCTTC. Protein product: CASSPVAGGGEQFF.

The rearrangement joins TRBV28 to TRBJ2-1; D might be TRBD1 (5 bases). This CDR3 is built from 13 residues. Trimming shortened V by 6 bases and J by 3 bases, and 9 bases separated the two germline ends. Per the germline V gene, CDR1 is MDHEN and CDR2 is SYDVKM. CDR3: CASRLDSYNEQFF. The CDR3 DNA sequence: TGTGCCAGCAGACTTGACAGCTACAATGAGCAGTTCTTC.

The genes are TRBV18 and TRBJ1-2; a possible D gene is TRBD1 (5 bases). Germline V lookup: CDR1 KGHSH, CDR2 LQKENI. Trimming stripped 0 bases from V and 2 bases from J, with 7 bases between. This CDR3 has 14 residues. CDR3 in DNA: TGTGCCAGCTCACCACCGGGGGGGAACTATGGCTACACCTTC. Translating gives CASSPPGGNYGYTF.

This chain connects TRBV27 to TRBJ1-2; no clear D. This CDR3 spans 13 amino acids. V lost 5 bases, J lost 7 bases, and 14 bases lay in between. Germline CDR1 MNHEY, CDR2 SMNVEV (reference sequence). The CDR3 nucleotides read TGTGCCAGCAGTCTGGAGGGTACGGGTGGCTACACCTTC. It yields the protein CASSLEGTGGYTF.

The V and J genes are TRBV28 and TRBJ2-2, with D perhaps matching TRBD1 (5 bases). The CDR3 is made up of 13 amino acids. The germline V gene encodes CDR1 MDHEN and CDR2 SYDVKM. V gave up 7 bases and J gave up 1 base, with 7 bases separating them. The CDR3: CASKDRNTGELFF. In nucleotides, the CDR3 is TGTGCCAGCAAAGACAGGAACACCGGGGAGCTGTTTTTT.

This chain uses TRBV25-1 with TRBJ2-7; TRBD1 agrees at 7 bases. V was pared by 2 bases and J by 3 bases, with 4 bases of the junction left unmatched. The CDR3 consists of 14 residues. Germline CDR1 is MGHDK and CDR2 is SYGVNS. This CDR3 reads CASSERGQIYEQYF. CDR3 coding DNA: TGTGCCAGCAGTGAAAGGGGACAGATCTACGAGCAGTACTTC.

V usage is TRBV4-1 and J usage is TRBJ1-2, with D perhaps TRBD1 (5 bases). This CDR3 is 15 amino acids long. Trimming shortened V by 3 bases and J by 2 bases, and 13 bases separated the two germline ends. Germline CDR1 is MGHRA and CDR2 is YSYEKL. This CDR3 reads CASSHRDGGNYGYTF. DNA of the CDR3: TGCGCCAGCAGCCACCGGGACGGGGGGAACTATGGCTACACCTTC.

In the case of this clone: At the DNA level, this CDR3 is encoded by other sequences in the same sample as well. The chain carries TRBV5-4 and TRBJ2-1; a possible D gene is TRBD2 (5 bases). Looked up from germline, CDR1 is SGHNT and CDR2 is YYREEE (reference sequence). This CDR3 has 13 residues. V was cut by 1 base and J by 4 bases, with 6 bases left in between. The CDR3 DNA reads TGTGCCAGCAGCTTGAGCGGTTACAATGAGCAGTTCTTC. Its protein product is CASSLSGYNEQFF.

V is TRBV4-1 and J is TRBJ1-3; D might be TRBD1 (5 bases). Germline values: CDR1 MGHRA, CDR2 YSYEKL. V was clipped by 2 bases and J by 1 base, with 12 bases between them. This CDR3 has 16 amino acids. CDR3 DNA: TGCGCCAGCAGCCAACCAGGGATGGGGTCTGGAAACACCATATATTTT. Translated, it gives CASSQPGMGSGNTIYF.